This TCR beta chain is drawn from a study of shared clonotypes between healthy human individuals. About this clone: Its cognate antigen is unknown.

Clones were read by immunoSEQ multiplex PCR, and TCRdb kept only the in-frame ones, dropping some. The sample has some 2.1 million clones, about 95% seen once; the top ten hold 0.85% to 1.2%. General study results and limits: Memory subsets generally showed lower estimated richness than naive subsets.

Naive CD8 cells lacked CD45RO and underwent positive selection for CCR7, leaving out terminally differentiated effector memory CD45RA+ cells. This CDR3 is built from 15 residues. This clonotype originated in a young man in good health. The rearrangement uses TRBV21-1 and TRBJ1-5; the table's D call of TRBD1 was not tested on the DNA. TRBV21-1 corresponds to a pseudogene. The material sequenced was naive CD8+ T cells sorted from blood. CDR3 loop: CASSKPRQGHQPQHF. In nucleotides, the CDR3 is TGTGCCAGCAGCAAACCCCGACAGGGCCACCAGCCCCAGCATTTT.